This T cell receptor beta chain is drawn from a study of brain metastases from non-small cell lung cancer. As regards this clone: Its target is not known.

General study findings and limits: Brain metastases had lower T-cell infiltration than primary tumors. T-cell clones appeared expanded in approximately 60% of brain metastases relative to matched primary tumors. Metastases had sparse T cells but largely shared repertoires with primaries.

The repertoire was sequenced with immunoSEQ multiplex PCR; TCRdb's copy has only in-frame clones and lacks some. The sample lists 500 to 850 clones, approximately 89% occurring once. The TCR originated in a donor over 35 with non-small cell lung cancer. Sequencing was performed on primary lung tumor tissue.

CDR3 nucleotides: TGCGCCAGCAGCCAAGAGTCCGGGACAGGGGCCAACGTCCTGACTTTC. It specifies CASSQESGTGANVLTF. This chain connects TRBV4-3 to TRBJ2-6; possible D gene TRBD1, 6 bases. Between the trimmed V and J ends, which lost 0 bases and 4 bases, there was a span of 10 bases. Germline V gene sequence: CDR1 LGHNA, CDR2 YSLEER. This CDR3 comprises 16 residues.